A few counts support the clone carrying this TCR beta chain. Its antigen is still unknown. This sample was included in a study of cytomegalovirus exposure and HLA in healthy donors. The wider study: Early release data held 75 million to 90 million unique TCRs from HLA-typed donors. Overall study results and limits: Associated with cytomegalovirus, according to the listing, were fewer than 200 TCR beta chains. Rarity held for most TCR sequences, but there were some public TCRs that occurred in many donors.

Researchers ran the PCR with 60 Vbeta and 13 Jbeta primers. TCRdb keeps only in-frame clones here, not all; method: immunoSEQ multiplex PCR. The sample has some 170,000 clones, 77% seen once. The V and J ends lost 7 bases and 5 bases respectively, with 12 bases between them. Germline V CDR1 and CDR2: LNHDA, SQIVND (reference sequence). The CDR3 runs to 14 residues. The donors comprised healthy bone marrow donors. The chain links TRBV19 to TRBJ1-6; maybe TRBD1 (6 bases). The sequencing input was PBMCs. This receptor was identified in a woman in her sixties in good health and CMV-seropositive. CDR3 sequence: CASNQGPDNSPLHF. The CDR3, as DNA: TGTGCCAGTAACCAGGGGCCGGATAATTCACCCCTCCACTTT.